The 8 T cell receptor beta chains presented below share a single source sample, sequenced in a study of OX40 agonist ivuxolimab in advanced cancers. Clones were sequenced by immunoSEQ multiplex PCR, and TCRdb holds only the in-frame ones, with some missing. Of more than 25,000 clones listed, about 74% are singletons. The specimen comprised CD4+ or CD8+ T cells sorted from blood, sampled in a trial of the OX40 agonist ivuxolimab. The receptor set was obtained from an adult with an advanced solid tumor such as melanoma, head and neck, liver or kidney cancer.

The J gene is TRBJ1-6, the V gene TRBV10-3; 8 bases line up with TRBD1. The CDR3 loop spans 14 amino acids. V dropped 7 bases and J dropped 7; count of bases not matched to a gene: 6. Germline V gene data show CDR1 as ENHRY and CDR2 as SYGVKD. The CDR3 sequence: CAITPGQENSPLHF. The CDR3 DNA reads as TGTGCCATCACGCCGGGACAGGAAAATTCACCCCTCCACTTT.

The chain is built from TRBV2 and TRBJ1-2, with D possibly matching TRBD1 (5 bases). Per germline, CDR1 SNHLY and CDR2 FYNNEI. Trimming took 10 bases from V and 8 from J, leaving 23 bases between them. This CDR3 region has 14 residues. CDR3 residues: CAISHRDFFAGYTF. Here the CDR3 DNA reads TGTGCCATATCCCACCGGGACTTCTTCGCCGGCTACACCTTC.

This clone was seen once. V is TRBV9 and J is TRBJ2-7; 9 bases map to TRBD1. Trimming at V came to 0 bases and at J to 4 bases, leaving 2 bases not matched to a gene. This CDR3 has 14 residues. The germline CDR1 and CDR2 sequences are SGDLS and YYNGEE. The CDR3 nucleotides read TGTGCCAGCAGCGTAGGGACAGGGGCTTACGAGCAGTACTTC. This gives the protein CASSVGTGAYEQYF. The full variable domain, in which reference TRBV9 and TRBJ2-7 provide the parts outside the CDR3, is DSGVTQTPKHLITATGQRVTLRCSPRSGDLSVYWYQQSLDQGLQFLIQYYNGEERAKGNILERFSAQQFPDLHSELNLSSLELGDSALYFCASSVGTGAYEQYFGPGTRLTVT.

The chain has TRBV6-1 and TRBJ1-6; 7 bases line up with TRBD1. The CDR3 sequence is 15 residues long. Trimming cost V 0 bases and J 6 bases; bases outside gene matches: 2. Germline values: CDR1 MNHNS, CDR2 SASEGT. In nucleotides, the CDR3 is TGTGCCAGCAGTGAAGCGTCAGGGGGTAATTCACCCCTCCACTTT. It translates to CASSEASGGNSPLHF.

This clone was counted between two and nine times. The chain's CDR3 is CASGLDTGGEAFF. CDR3 bases: TGTGCTAGTGGTTTGGATACAGGAGGTGAAGCTTTCTTT. The J gene is TRBJ1-1, the V gene TRBV12-5, with D possibly being TRBD1 (5 bases). CDR1 LGHNT and CDR2 FRNRAP come from the germline V gene. This CDR3 spans 13 amino acids. V was trimmed by 1 base and J by 7 bases, leaving 10 bases between them.

The chain has TRBV5-6 and TRBJ1-2; D is uncertain. Germline values: CDR1 SGHDT, CDR2 YYEEEE. The germline V and J ends were trimmed by 4 bases and 4 bases, with 8 bases remaining between them. CDR3 length: 12 residues. The CDR3 is CASSTQVYGYTF. For the CDR3, the DNA is TGTGCCAGCAGCACCCAAGTCTATGGCTACACCTTC.

The gene calls are TRBV29-1 and TRBJ2-3, with D perhaps matching TRBD1 (7 bases). Trimming cost V 6 bases and J 1 base, with 14 bases left between them. This CDR3 spans 14 amino acids. The germline CDR1 and CDR2 sequences are SQVTM and ANQGSEA. The CDR3 protein is CSVAQGGGTDTQYF. CDR3 sequence (DNA): TGCAGCGTCGCCCAGGGGGGCGGCACAGATACGCAGTATTTT.

The genes are TRBV6-6 and TRBJ1-5; the match to TRBD1 covers 12 bases. The CDR3 sequence is 15 residues long. V lost 4 bases, J lost 4 bases, and 2 bases stayed unmatched. Germline V gives CDR1 MNHNY, CDR2 SVGAGI (reference sequence). DNA of the CDR3: TGTGCCAGCAGTTGGGGACAGGGGGCGAATCAGCCCCAGCATTTT. This translates into CASSWGQGANQPQHF.